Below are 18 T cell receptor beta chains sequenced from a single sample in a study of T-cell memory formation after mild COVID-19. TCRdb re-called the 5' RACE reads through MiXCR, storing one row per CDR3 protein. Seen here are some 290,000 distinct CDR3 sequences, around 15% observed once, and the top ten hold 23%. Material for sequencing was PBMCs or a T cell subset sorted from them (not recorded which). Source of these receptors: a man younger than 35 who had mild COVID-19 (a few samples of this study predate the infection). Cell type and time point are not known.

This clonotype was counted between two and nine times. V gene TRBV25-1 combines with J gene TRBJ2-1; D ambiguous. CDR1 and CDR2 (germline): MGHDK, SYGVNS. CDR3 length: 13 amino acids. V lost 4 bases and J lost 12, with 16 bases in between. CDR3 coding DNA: TGTGCCAGCAGTGTAACTATTGGGTCCGGGCAGTTCTTC. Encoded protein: CASSVTIGSGQFF.

The CDR3 DNA reads TGTGCCAGCAGGCCAGGGGGCGGGGTGACCCAGTACTTC. It specifies CASRPGGGVTQYF. V usage is TRBV27 and J usage is TRBJ2-5; the match to TRBD1 covers 8 bases. CDR1 is MNHEY, CDR2 SMNVEV, per germline (reference sequence). Trimming cost V 6 bases and J 7 bases; bases outside gene matches: 7. The CDR3 is 13 residues long.

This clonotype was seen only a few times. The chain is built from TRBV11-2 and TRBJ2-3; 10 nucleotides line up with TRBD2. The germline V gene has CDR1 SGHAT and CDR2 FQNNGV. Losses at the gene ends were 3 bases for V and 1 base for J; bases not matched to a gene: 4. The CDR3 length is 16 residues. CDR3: CASSFLAGARTDTQYF. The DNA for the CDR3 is TGTGCCAGCAGCTTTCTAGCGGGGGCGCGCACAGATACGCAGTATTTT.

In nucleotides, the CDR3 is TGTGCCAGCAGCCGTTCGTTGTACACAGATACGCAGTATTTT. Its protein is CASSRSLYTDTQYF. This chain uses TRBV4-2 with TRBJ2-3; D unclear. Germline-derived CDR1 and CDR2 are LGHNA and YNFKEQ. The CDR3 is made up of 14 amino acids. Trimming shortened V by 4 bases and J by 2 bases, and 10 bases separated the two germline ends.

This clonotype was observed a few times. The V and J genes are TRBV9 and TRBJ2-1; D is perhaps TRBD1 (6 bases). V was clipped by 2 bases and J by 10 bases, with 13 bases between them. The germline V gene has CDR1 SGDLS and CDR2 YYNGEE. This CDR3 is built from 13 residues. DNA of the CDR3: TGTGCCAGCAGCGTCCGCCACAGGGAGGAGCAGTTCTTC. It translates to CASSVRHREEQFF. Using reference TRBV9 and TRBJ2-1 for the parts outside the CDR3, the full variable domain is DSGVTQTPKHLITATGQRVTLRCSPRSGDLSVYWYQQSLDQGLQFLIQYYNGEERAKGNILERFSAQQFPDLHSELNLSSLELGDSALYFCASSVRHREEQFFGPGTRLTVL.

As DNA, the CDR3 is TGCAGTGCTGGCCACAGGGAACTTACTACAGATACGCAGTATTTT. It encodes CSAGHRELTTDTQYF. The rearrangement uses TRBV20-1 and TRBJ2-3; tentative D call: TRBD1 (6 bases). The germline V gene encodes CDR1 DFQATT and CDR2 SNEGSKA (reference sequence). The CDR3 runs 15 residues. Deletions cut 5 bases from V and 3 bases from J, with 18 bases between.

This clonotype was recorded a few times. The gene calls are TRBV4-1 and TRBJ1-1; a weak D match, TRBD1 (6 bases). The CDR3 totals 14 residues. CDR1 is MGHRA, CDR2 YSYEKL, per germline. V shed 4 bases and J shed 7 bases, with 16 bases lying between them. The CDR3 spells CASSLQGGGGEAFF. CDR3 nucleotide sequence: TGCGCCAGCAGCCTACAGGGCGGTGGTGGTGAAGCTTTCTTT.

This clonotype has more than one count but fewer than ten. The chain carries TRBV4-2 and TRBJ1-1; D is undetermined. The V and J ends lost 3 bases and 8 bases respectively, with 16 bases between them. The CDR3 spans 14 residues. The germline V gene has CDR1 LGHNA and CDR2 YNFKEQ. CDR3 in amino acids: CASSHLGVRAEAFF. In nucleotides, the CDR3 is TGTGCCAGCAGCCATCTCGGTGTTCGGGCGGAAGCTTTCTTT.

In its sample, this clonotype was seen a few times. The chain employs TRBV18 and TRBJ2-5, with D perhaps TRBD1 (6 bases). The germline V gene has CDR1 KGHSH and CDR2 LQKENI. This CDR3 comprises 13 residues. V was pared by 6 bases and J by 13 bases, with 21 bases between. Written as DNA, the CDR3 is TGTGCCAGCTCCGAACAGGGATCCCGAGATCCGTACTTC. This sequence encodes CASSEQGSRDPYF. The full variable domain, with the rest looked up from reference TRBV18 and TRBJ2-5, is NAGVMQNPRHLVRRRGQEARLRCSPMKGHSHVYWYRQLPEEGLKFMVYLQKENIIDESGMPKERFSAEFPKEGPSILRIQQVVRGDSAAYFCASSEQGSRDPYFGPGTRLLVL.

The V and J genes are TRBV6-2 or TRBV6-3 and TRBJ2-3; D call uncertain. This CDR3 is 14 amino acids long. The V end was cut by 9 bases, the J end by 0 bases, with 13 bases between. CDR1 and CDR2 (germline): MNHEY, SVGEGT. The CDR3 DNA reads TGTGCCAGTCGTTCTCACACTAGCACAGATACGCAGTATTTT. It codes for CASRSHTSTDTQYF.

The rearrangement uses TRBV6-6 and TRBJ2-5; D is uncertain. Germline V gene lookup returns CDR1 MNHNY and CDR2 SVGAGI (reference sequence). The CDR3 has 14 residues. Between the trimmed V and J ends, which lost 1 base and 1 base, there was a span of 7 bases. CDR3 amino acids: CASSYWQAQETQYF. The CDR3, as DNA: TGTGCCAGCAGTTACTGGCAGGCCCAAGAGACCCAGTACTTC.

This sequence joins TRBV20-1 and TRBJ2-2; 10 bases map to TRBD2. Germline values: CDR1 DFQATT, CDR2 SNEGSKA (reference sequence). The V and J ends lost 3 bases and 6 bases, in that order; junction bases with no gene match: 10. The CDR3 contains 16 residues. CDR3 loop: CSASGAGTSESGELFF. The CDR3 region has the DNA TGCAGTGCTAGTGGGGCCGGGACTAGCGAGTCCGGGGAGCTGTTTTTT.

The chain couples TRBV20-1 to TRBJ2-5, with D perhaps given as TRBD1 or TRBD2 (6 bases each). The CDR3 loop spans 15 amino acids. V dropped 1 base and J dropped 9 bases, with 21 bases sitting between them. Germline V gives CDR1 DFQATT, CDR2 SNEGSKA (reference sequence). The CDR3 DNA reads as TGCAGTGCTAGAGTGTATTCGGGGGCCACGACGGCCCAGTACTTC. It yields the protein CSARVYSGATTAQYF.

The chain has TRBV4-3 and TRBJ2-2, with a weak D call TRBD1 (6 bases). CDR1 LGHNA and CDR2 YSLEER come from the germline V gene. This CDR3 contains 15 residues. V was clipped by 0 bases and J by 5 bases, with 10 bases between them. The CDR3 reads CASSQEWGHTGELFF. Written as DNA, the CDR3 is TGCGCCAGCAGCCAAGAATGGGGGCATACCGGGGAGCTGTTTTTT.

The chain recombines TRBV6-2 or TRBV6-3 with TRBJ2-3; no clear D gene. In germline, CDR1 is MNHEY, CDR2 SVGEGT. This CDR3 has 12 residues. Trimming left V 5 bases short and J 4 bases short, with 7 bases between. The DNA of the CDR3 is TGTGCCAGCAGTCCGAACCCAGATACGCAGTATTTT. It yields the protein CASSPNPDTQYF.

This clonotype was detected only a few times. The CDR3 nucleotides read TGCAGCGTTGGTAGGGATCGGGTTGAGCAGTTCTTC. Translating gives CSVGRDRVEQFF. The chain uses TRBV29-1 and TRBJ2-1; no definite D call. Per the germline V gene, CDR1 is SQVTM and CDR2 is ANQGSEA. The CDR3 length is 12 residues. Trimming removed 4 bases from V and 9 bases from J, with 13 bases in between.

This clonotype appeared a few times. For the CDR3, the DNA is TGTGCCAGCAGTGATAGGGTCGGTGGGGCCAACGTCCTGACTTTC. Translating gives CASSDRVGGANVLTF. V gene TRBV2 combines with J gene TRBJ2-6; D ambiguous. CDR1 SNHLY and CDR2 FYNNEI come from the germline V gene. V was cut by 3 bases and J by 3 bases, with 9 bases left in between. This CDR3 is built from 15 residues.

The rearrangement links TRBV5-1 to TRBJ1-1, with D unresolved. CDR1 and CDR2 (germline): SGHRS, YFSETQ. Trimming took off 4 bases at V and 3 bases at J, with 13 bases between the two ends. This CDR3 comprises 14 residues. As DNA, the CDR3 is TGCGCCAGCAGCCAAACAGAGTCCCACACTGAAGCTTTCTTT. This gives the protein CASSQTESHTEAFF. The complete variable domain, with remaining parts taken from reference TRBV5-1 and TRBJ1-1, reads KAGVTQTPRYLIKTRGQQVTLSCSPISGHRSVSWYQQTPGQGLQFLFEYFSETQRNKGNFPGRFSGRQFSNSRSEMNVSTLELGDSALYLCASSQTESHTEAFFGQGTRLTVV.